The 28 T cell receptor beta chains below were found in one sample sequenced in a study of molecular identifiers for immune sequencing clone quantification. TCRdb processed the PCR reads anew with MiXCR; each CDR3 protein has one entry. The data contain over 550,000 distinct CDR3 sequences, about 25% of them singletons. The source material was naive CD8+ T cells from blood, with Jurkat cell RNA spiked in. Stated subset: FACS-sorted CD8+CD4-CCR7+CD45RA+ naive T cells. Receptors originate from a human donor in good health. Some libraries in this study had Jurkat cell RNA spiked in.

Ten or more counts support this clonotype. The V call is TRBV24-1, the J call TRBJ2-1, with D possibly being TRBD2 (5 bases). The CDR3 contains 15 residues. CDR1 KGHDR and CDR2 SFDVKD come from the germline V gene. V lost 6 bases to trimming and J lost 2 bases, with 13 bases between them. The CDR3 sequence: CATSRGSDPYNEQFF. DNA for the CDR3: TGTGCCACCAGTCGGGGTTCGGACCCCTACAATGAGCAGTTCTTC.

The V gene is TRBV9, the J gene TRBJ2-3; 7 nucleotides match TRBD2. Germline CDR1 SGDLS, CDR2 YYNGEE. V was clipped by 6 bases and J by 3 bases; unmatched bases: 10. The CDR3 totals 15 residues. The CDR3 loop reads CASTPGGLETDTQYF. In nucleotides, the CDR3 is TGTGCCAGCACCCCCGGGGGGTTGGAGACAGATACGCAGTATTTT.

About this clonotype: Likely a read error: the CDR3 ends without its conserved phenylalanine or tryptophan. The V gene is TRBV4-1, the J gene TRBJ2-7, with 9 bases matching TRBD1. V lost 2 bases, J lost 4 bases, and 12 bases stayed unmatched. The length of the CDR3 is 17 residues. Germline lookup yields CDR1 MGHRA and CDR2 YSYEKL. CDR3 region: CASSQLFADRGGYEQYI. DNA for the CDR3: TGCGCCAGCAGCCAACTATTCGCGGACAGGGGCGGATACGAGCAGTACATC.

The chain recombines TRBV6-5 with TRBJ1-1; 7 nucleotides line up with TRBD1. CDR3 length equals 15 residues. Germline CDR1 MNHEY, CDR2 SVGAGI. Trimming took 7 bases from V and 4 from J; bases not matched to a gene: 12. The CDR3 sequence is CASIGRDRAGTEAFF. The CDR3 nucleotides read TGTGCCAGCATAGGCCGAGACAGGGCGGGCACTGAAGCTTTCTTT.

The rearrangement uses TRBV4-3 and TRBJ2-1, with 7 bases aligning to TRBD1. J lost 3 bases, V lost 0 bases, and 8 bases had no gene match. The V gene's germline CDR1 is LGHNA and CDR2 YSLEER. The CDR3 is 17 amino acids. In nucleotides, the CDR3 is TGCGCCAGCAGCCAAGACTCGACAGGGAAGTTCTACAATGAGCAGTTCTTC. It translates to CASSQDSTGKFYNEQFF.

The table lists this clonotype with a few counts. The chain carries TRBV27 and TRBJ1-2; D might be TRBD1 (5 bases). This CDR3 has 13 amino acids. Trimming removed 6 bases from V and 4 bases from J, with 12 bases in between. Germline V gives CDR1 MNHEY, CDR2 SMNVEV (reference sequence). The CDR3 here is CASRNGHGYGYTF. The DNA for the CDR3 is TGTGCCAGCAGAAATGGACATGGCTATGGCTACACCTTC.

This rearrangement joins TRBV28 to TRBJ1-6; D is unresolved. This CDR3 comprises 17 residues. Deletions cut 5 bases from V and 0 bases from J, with 14 bases between. Germline assignment: CDR1 MDHEN and CDR2 SYDVKM. CDR3 sequence: CASSTLEGSSYNSPLHF. In DNA, the CDR3 is TGTGCCAGCAGTACGCTCGAAGGCAGCTCCTATAATTCACCCCTCCACTTT. The full variable domain, with the rest looked up from reference TRBV28 and TRBJ1-6, is DVKVTQSSRYLVKRTGEKVFLECVQDMDHENMFWYRQDPGLGLRLIYFSYDVKMKEKGDIPEGYSVSREKKERFSLILESASTNQTSMYLCASSTLEGSSYNSPLHFGNGTRLTVT.

This clonotype was seen only a few times. This sequence joins TRBV4-3 and TRBJ1-6; D gene unclear. CDR1 is LGHNA, CDR2 YSLEER, per germline. V dropped 0 bases and J dropped 8 bases, with 14 bases sitting between them. The CDR3 has 16 residues. In DNA form, the CDR3 reads TGCGCCAGCAGCCAAGATCGAAGTTCCGGGTATTCACCCCTCCACTTT. This codes for CASSQDRSSGYSPLHF.

This clonotype was picked up many times. The CDR3 DNA follows: TGCGCCAGCAGCCTTTTATCATGGGGACAGCTTTTCTCTGGGGCCAACGTCCTGACTTTC. It specifies CASSLLSWGQLFSGANVLTF. This chain links TRBV4-1 with TRBJ2-6; TRBD1 aligns across 7 bases. The J segment lost 0 bases and the V segment lost 4 bases, leaving 15 bases of the junction unmatched. The CDR3 consists of 20 residues. CDR1 MGHRA and CDR2 YSYEKL come from the germline V gene.

There are many counts of this clonotype. The chain employs TRBV27 and TRBJ1-4; tentative D call: TRBD1 (5 bases). Germline lookup yields CDR1 MNHEY and CDR2 SMNVEV (reference sequence). The CDR3 spans 14 residues. The germline V and J ends were trimmed by 2 bases and 8 bases, with 12 bases remaining between them. CDR3 residues: CASSLLGEEEKLFF. The CDR3 bases are TGTGCCAGCAGTTTACTGGGGGAGGAGGAAAAACTGTTTTTT.

For this clonotype: A much larger clonotype is one base distant, so this may be a read error. The conserved phenylalanine or tryptophan is not found at the CDR3 terminus, so this likely reflects a read error. The chain is built from TRBV14 and TRBJ2-3; TRBD2 aligns across 11 bases. The germline gives CDR1 SGHDN, CDR2 FVKESK. CDR3 length equals 15 residues. Trimming removed 6 bases from V and 3 bases from J; junction bases left unmatched: 5. The CDR3 protein is CASRPLAGATDTQYL. The CDR3 nucleotides read TGTGCCAGCAGACCACTAGCGGGGGCGACAGATACGCAGTATCTT.

This chain uses TRBV19 with TRBJ1-4; D uncertain. The CDR3 is 18 residues long. Trimming pared 0 bases from V and 5 bases from J, leaving 19 bases between. The germline CDR1 and CDR2 sequences are LNHDA and SQIVND (reference sequence). CDR3 in DNA: TGTGCCAGTAGTATAGATACGGCCAGTTTATTCATAAATGAAAAACTGTTTTTT. This encodes CASSIDTASLFINEKLFF.

This clonotype was seen more than once but under ten times. The chain couples TRBV7-9 to TRBJ2-1; 11 bases fit TRBD2. V was clipped by 1 base and J by 9 bases; unmatched bases: 5. This CDR3 is built from 15 residues. Germline assignment: CDR1 SEHNR and CDR2 FQNEAQ (reference sequence). CDR3 nucleotide sequence: TGTGCCAGCAGCTTAGGGACTAGCGGGCCCCTTGAGCAGTTCTTC. Its protein product is CASSLGTSGPLEQFF.

This clonotype occurred a few times. V is TRBV7-2 and J is TRBJ1-6; D not resolved. Per the germline V gene, CDR1 is SGHTA and CDR2 is FQGNSA. CDR3 size: 13 residues. V lost 5 bases and J 12 bases, leaving 14 bases between the germline ends. The CDR3 is CASSITVSGPLHF. The CDR3 DNA sequence: TGTGCCAGCAGCATTACTGTGAGCGGACCCCTCCACTTT.

This clonotype has a count of ten or more. The chain recombines TRBV6-5 with TRBJ2-5; D is perhaps TRBD2 (5 bases). This CDR3 is 17 amino acids long. The germline V gene has CDR1 MNHEY and CDR2 SVGAGI. The ends were cut back, 5 bases at V and 0 bases at J, with 19 bases in the middle. In DNA form, the CDR3 reads TGTGCCAGCAGTCCCGGGGATCACGCGGACTACCAAGAGACCCAGTACTTC. Its protein product is CASSPGDHADYQETQYF.

This clonotype was observed at least ten times. This rearrangement joins TRBV27 to TRBJ2-3; D is uncertain. Trimming pared 5 bases from V and 3 bases from J, leaving 18 bases between. The CDR3 runs to 16 residues. Germline CDR1 is MNHEY and CDR2 is SMNVEV (reference sequence). The CDR3 coding sequence is TGTGCCAGCAGTACGTTGGGCGGTGGTTATACAGATACGCAGTATTTT. Translated: CASSTLGGGYTDTQYF.

Concerning this clonotype: The germline gene is not matched at one end of the junction; a read error may be the cause. The chain uses TRBV20-1 and TRBJ2-1; 8 nucleotides agree with TRBD1. The germline V gene has CDR1 DFQATT and CDR2 SNEGSKA (reference sequence). The CDR3 runs 14 residues. DNA of the CDR3: TGCAGTGCCATCGACAGGGGTTGGTACAATGAGCAGCTCTTC. It codes for CSAIDRGWYNEQLF.

This clonotype was observed a few times. CDR3 sequence: CASSDGQGGFQETQYF. The DNA of the CDR3 is TGTGCCAGCAGCGACGGACAGGGGGGATTTCAAGAGACCCAGTACTTC. This rearrangement joins TRBV7-2 to TRBJ2-5; 10 bases are shared with TRBD1. V trimming: 5 bases; J trimming: 2 bases; junction bases outside the gene matches: 8. The CDR3 is 16 amino acids. Germline V gene data show CDR1 as SGHTA and CDR2 as FQGNSA.

The rearrangement joins TRBV10-3 to TRBJ2-2; 9 bases align to TRBD2. V was clipped by 6 bases and J by 3 bases; unmatched bases: 8. The CDR3 is 16 amino acids. Germline V gene sequence: CDR1 ENHRY, CDR2 SYGVKD. The chain's CDR3 is CAIRSLAGSDTGELFF. The CDR3 DNA reads as TGTGCCATCAGGTCACTAGCGGGTTCTGACACCGGGGAGCTGTTTTTT.

Remarks on this clonotype: A much larger clone sits a single nucleotide away, making a read error possible. The chain carries TRBV6-5 and TRBJ2-5; a possible D gene is TRBD2 (6 bases). V was shortened by 8 bases and J by 7 bases, with 17 bases between the two germline ends. This CDR3 has 13 amino acids. Germline V gene lookup returns CDR1 MNHEY and CDR2 SVGAGI. The CDR3 bases are TGTGCCAGCGGTCAAGGACCGGAGGGGACCCAGTACTTC. It encodes CASGQGPEGTQYF.

As concerns this clonotype: A much bigger clone sits one base away, suggesting this may be a read error. The chain links TRBV4-1 to TRBJ1-1; D remains unclear. The germline V gene has CDR1 MGHRA and CDR2 YSYEKL. The CDR3 runs to 16 residues. CDR3 residues: CASSHRGGGAYAEALF. DNA of the CDR3: TGCGCCAGCAGCCACCGCGGAGGCGGCGCGTACGCTGAAGCTCTCTTT.

Remarks on this clonotype: No conserved phenylalanine or tryptophan ends this CDR3, so it is likely a read error. The chain couples TRBV20-1 to TRBJ1-1, with D possibly TRBD1 on 6 matching bases. The V end was cut by 0 bases, the J end by 1 base, with 9 bases between. The germline V gene has CDR1 DFQATT and CDR2 SNEGSKA (reference sequence). The CDR3 extends over 14 amino acids. The DNA of the CDR3 is TGCAGTGCTAGAGATGACAGGAAGAACACTGAAGCTTTCTCT. Amino acids: CSARDDRKNTEAFS.

At least ten counts were recorded for this clonotype. This chain uses TRBV10-3 with TRBJ1-5; D may be TRBD1 (5 bases). The CDR3 length is 14 residues. Germline-derived CDR1 and CDR2 are ENHRY and SYGVKD. Trimming removed 2 bases at V and 5 bases at J, with 10 bases between. The CDR3 loop is CAISEAAGYQPQHF. Here the CDR3 DNA reads TGTGCCATCAGTGAGGCCGCAGGGTATCAGCCCCAGCATTTT.

The chain uses TRBV3-1 and TRBJ2-7; 11 positions match TRBD2. The CDR3 extends over 16 amino acids. Trimming took 0 bases from V and 4 from J; bases not matched to a gene: 5. CDR1 and CDR2 (germline): LGHDT, YNNKEL (reference sequence). CDR3 sequence (DNA): TGTGCCAGCAGCCAAGATGTAACTAGCGGGGGATACGAGCAGTACTTC. It codes for CASSQDVTSGGYEQYF.

This clonotype was seen many times. The chain combines TRBV29-1 with TRBJ2-1; 12 bases are a match to TRBD2. Unmatched junction bases numbered 5, after V lost 1 base and J lost 4 bases. The CDR3 covers 16 residues. Per germline, CDR1 SQVTM and CDR2 ANQGSEA. Here the CDR3 DNA reads TGCAGCGTTGAAGGGACTAGCGGGATATGGTACAATGAGCAGTTCTTC. It is translated as CSVEGTSGIWYNEQFF.

A remark on this clonotype: Just one base apart from a much larger clone, this may be a read error. V usage is TRBV12-3 or TRBV12-4 and J usage is TRBJ2-7; D is perhaps TRBD1 or TRBD2 (5 bases each). This CDR3 region has 12 residues. The CDR3 DNA is TGTGCCAGCAGCGAGACCCGAGGGGAGCGGTACTTC. It is translated as CASSETRGERYF.

This clonotype turned up a few times. The chain recombines TRBV5-4 with TRBJ2-7; 8 nucleotides match TRBD2. This CDR3 is built from 17 residues. Looked up from germline, CDR1 is SGHNT and CDR2 is YYREEE (reference sequence). Trimming at V came to 4 bases and at J to 4 bases, leaving 16 bases not matched to a gene. DNA of the CDR3: TGTGCCAGCAGCGGGAACAGCGGGAGTAATCTGAATTACGAGCAGTACTTC. It codes for CASSGNSGSNLNYEQYF. The full variable domain, in which reference TRBV5-4 and TRBJ2-7 provide the parts outside the CDR3, is ETGVTQSPTHLIKTRGQQVTLRCSSQSGHNTVSWYQQALGQGPQFIFQYYREEENGRGNFPPRFSGLQFPNYSSELNVNALELDDSALYLCASSGNSGSNLNYEQYFGPGTRLTVT.

This clonotype turned up a few times. This chain joins TRBV13 and TRBJ2-7; maybe TRBD1 (6 bases). V was clipped by 5 bases and J by 4 bases, with 15 bases between them. The CDR3 loop spans 14 amino acids. Per the germline V gene, CDR1 is PRHDT and CDR2 is FYEKMQ (reference sequence). CDR3 DNA sequence: TGTGCCAGCAGCGGCGGCACAGGGAGTTACGAGCAGTACTTC. As protein: CASSGGTGSYEQYF.